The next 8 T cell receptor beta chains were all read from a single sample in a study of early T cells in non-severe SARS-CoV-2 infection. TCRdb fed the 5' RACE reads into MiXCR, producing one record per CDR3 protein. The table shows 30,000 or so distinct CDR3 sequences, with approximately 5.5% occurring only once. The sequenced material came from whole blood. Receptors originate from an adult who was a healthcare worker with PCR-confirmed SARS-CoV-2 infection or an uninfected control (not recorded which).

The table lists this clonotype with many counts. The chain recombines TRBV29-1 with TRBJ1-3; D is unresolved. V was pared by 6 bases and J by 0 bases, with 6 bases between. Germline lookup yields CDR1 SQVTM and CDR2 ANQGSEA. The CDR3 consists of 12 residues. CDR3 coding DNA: TGCAGCGTAGAGGTCTCTGGAAACACCATATATTTT. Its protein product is CSVEVSGNTIYF.

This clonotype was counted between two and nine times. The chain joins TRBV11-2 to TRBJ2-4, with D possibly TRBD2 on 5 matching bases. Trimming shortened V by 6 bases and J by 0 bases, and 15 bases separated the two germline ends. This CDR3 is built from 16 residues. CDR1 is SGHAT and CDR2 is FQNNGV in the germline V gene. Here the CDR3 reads CASSQAVGAAKNIQYF. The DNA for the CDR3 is TGTGCCAGCAGTCAAGCAGTGGGAGCAGCCAAAAACATTCAGTACTTC. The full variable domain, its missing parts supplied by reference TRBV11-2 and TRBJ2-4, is EAGVAQSPRYKIIEKRQSVAFWCNPISGHATLYWYQQILGQGPKLLIQFQNNGVVDDSQLPKDRFSAERLKGVDSTLKIQPAKLEDSAVYLCASSQAVGAAKNIQYFGAGTRLSVL.

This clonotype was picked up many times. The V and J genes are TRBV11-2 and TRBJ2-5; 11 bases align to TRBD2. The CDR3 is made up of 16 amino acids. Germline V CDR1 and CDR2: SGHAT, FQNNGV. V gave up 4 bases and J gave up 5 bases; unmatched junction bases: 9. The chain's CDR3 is CASSSQGGLAGETQYF. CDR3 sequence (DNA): TGTGCCAGCAGCTCCCAGGGAGGACTAGCGGGCGAGACCCAGTACTTC.

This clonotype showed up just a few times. The CDR3 region is CASRKTQGGLAPLHF. The CDR3 coding sequence is TGTGCCAGCAGGAAGACACAGGGGGGGCTAGCACCCCTCCACTTT. The rearrangement links TRBV6-5 to TRBJ1-6, with 8 bases aligning to TRBD1. CDR3 length: 15 amino acids. Losses at the gene ends were 6 bases for V and 11 bases for J; bases not matched to a gene: 12. Germline V gene sequence: CDR1 MNHEY, CDR2 SVGAGI.

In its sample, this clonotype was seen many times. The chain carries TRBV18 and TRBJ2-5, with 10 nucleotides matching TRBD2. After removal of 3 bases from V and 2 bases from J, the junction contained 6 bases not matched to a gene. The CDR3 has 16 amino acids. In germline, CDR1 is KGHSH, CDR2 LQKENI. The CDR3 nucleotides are TGTGCCAGCTCACCTCAGGTAGCGGGAGGTCAAGAGACCCAGTACTTC. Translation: CASSPQVAGGQETQYF.

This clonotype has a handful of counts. CDR3 DNA: TGTGCCAGCAGCCCCTGGGTAGCCTACGAGCAGTACTTC. Encoded protein: CASSPWVAYEQYF. This chain links TRBV6-2 or TRBV6-3 with TRBJ2-7, with no clear D. The CDR3 extends over 13 amino acids. Germline assignment: CDR1 MNHEY and CDR2 SVGEGT. Trimming took off 6 bases at V and 2 bases at J, with 11 bases between the two ends.

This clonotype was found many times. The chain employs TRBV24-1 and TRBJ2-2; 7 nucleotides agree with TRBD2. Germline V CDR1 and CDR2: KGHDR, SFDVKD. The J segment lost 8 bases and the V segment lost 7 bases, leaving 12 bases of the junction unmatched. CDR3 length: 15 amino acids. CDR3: CATSTAGLPEGELFF. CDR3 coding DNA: TGTGCCACCAGCACAGCGGGACTCCCAGAGGGGGAGCTGTTTTTT.

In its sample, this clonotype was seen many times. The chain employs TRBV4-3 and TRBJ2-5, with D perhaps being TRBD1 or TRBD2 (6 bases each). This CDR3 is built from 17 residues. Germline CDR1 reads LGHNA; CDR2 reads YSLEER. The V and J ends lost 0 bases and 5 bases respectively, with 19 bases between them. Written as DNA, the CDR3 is TGCGCCAGCAGCCAAGATTGGACAGAGGGGGGTAGTGAGACCCAGTACTTC. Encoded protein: CASSQDWTEGGSETQYF.